A single sample gave rise to the 32 T cell receptor beta chains below, sequenced in a study of blood T cell repertoires in COVID-19. TCRdb keeps only in-frame clones here, not all; method: immunoSEQ multiplex PCR. The repertoire holds fewer than 200,000 clones, about four fifths seen once, with 3.6% in the top ten. The sample taken for sequencing was PBMCs or T cells enriched from blood (not recorded which). Receptors originate from a woman aged 45-60 years in a cohort exposed to, infected with or recovered from COVID-19 (not recorded which).

The chain is built from TRBV7-3 and TRBJ1-2, with a weak D call TRBD1 (6 bases). Germline CDR1 SGHTA, CDR2 FQGTGA. The CDR3 runs to 12 residues. V was clipped by 3 bases and J by 4 bases, with 6 bases between them. Here the CDR3 reads CASSLDSYGYTF. In DNA, the CDR3 is TGTGCCAGCAGCTTGGACAGCTATGGCTACACCTTC.

The chain links TRBV6-5 to TRBJ1-1, with 7 bases that match TRBD1. CDR3 length: 15 amino acids. J was trimmed by 6 bases and V by 7 bases; bases with no gene match: 14. Germline loops: CDR1 MNHEY, CDR2 SVGAGI. CDR3 region: CASIFTGTEGPEAFF. The DNA of the CDR3 is TGTGCCAGCATATTTACCGGGACAGAGGGCCCTGAAGCTTTCTTT.

The V call is TRBV4-1, the J call TRBJ2-1, with 12 nucleotides matching TRBD2. After removal of 0 bases from V and 10 bases from J, the junction contained 10 bases not matched to a gene. CDR1 is MGHRA and CDR2 is YSYEKL in the germline V gene. CDR3 length: 17 residues. The CDR3 is CASSQDTASGRAGEQFF. The CDR3 region has the DNA TGCGCCAGCAGCCAAGATACCGCTAGCGGGAGGGCAGGGGAGCAGTTCTTC.

This sequence joins TRBV18 and TRBJ1-2, with D maybe TRBD1 (5 bases). This CDR3 spans 13 amino acids. The V gene's germline CDR1 is KGHSH and CDR2 LQKENI. The germline V and J ends were trimmed by 2 bases and 5 bases, with 9 bases remaining between them. The CDR3 DNA sequence: TGTGCCAGCTCACCAGGGGGAGGATATGGCTACACCTTC. The encoded protein is CASSPGGGYGYTF.

The chain couples TRBV3-1 (or the pseudogene TRBV3-2) to TRBJ2-2, with D perhaps matching TRBD1 (6 bases). Germline V gene data show CDR1 as LGHDT and CDR2 as YNNKEL (reference sequence). The CDR3 loop spans 15 amino acids. Trimming removed 1 base at V and 4 bases at J, with 10 bases between. CDR3 region: CASSQVGHGTGELFF. The CDR3 bases are TGTGCCAGCAGCCAAGTGGGACACGGCACCGGGGAGCTGTTTTTT.

This rearrangement joins TRBV3-1 (or the pseudogene TRBV3-2) to TRBJ1-3; 7 nucleotides line up with TRBD1. From germline, CDR1 is LGHDT and CDR2 YNNKEL (reference sequence). This CDR3 region has 14 residues. Trimming took 6 bases from V and 4 from J; bases not matched to a gene: 6. This CDR3 is CASSRQGRGNTIYF. The DNA of the CDR3 is TGTGCCAGCAGTCGACAGGGCCGAGGAAACACCATATATTTT.

The chain couples TRBV28 to TRBJ2-1; D is unclear. V lost 6 bases and J 2 bases, leaving 20 bases between the germline ends. In germline, CDR1 is MDHEN, CDR2 SYDVKM. The CDR3 is 17 amino acids. The DNA of the CDR3 is TGTGCCAGCAGCCCCCTGGCCCTAGAAGGCGCCTACAATGAGCAGTTCTTC. Translation gives CASSPLALEGAYNEQFF.

The chain carries TRBV2 and TRBJ2-2; 7 bases map to TRBD1. The ends lost 2 bases at V and 6 bases at J; junction bases unmatched: 9. CDR1 and CDR2 from the germline V gene are SNHLY and FYNNEI. The CDR3 covers 16 residues. CDR3 sequence reads: CASSELPGQSAGELFF. The CDR3 coding sequence is TGTGCCAGCAGTGAACTACCGGGACAGAGCGCCGGGGAGCTGTTTTTT. The whole variable domain, remainder taken from reference TRBV2 and TRBJ2-2, is EPEVTQTPSHQVTQMGQEVILRCVPISNHLYFYWYRQILGQKVEFLVSFYNNEISEKSEIFDDQFSVERPDGSNFTLKIRSTKLEDSAMYFCASSELPGQSAGELFFGEGSRLTVL.

This sequence joins TRBV7-2 and TRBJ1-6; D perhaps matches TRBD1 (5 bases). V was trimmed by 4 bases and J by 6 bases, leaving 13 bases between them. Germline V gives CDR1 SGHTA, CDR2 FQGNSA. The CDR3 is 15 residues long. This chain's CDR3 is CASSSVGRANSPLHF. The CDR3 DNA follows: TGTGCCAGCAGCTCCGTGGGCAGGGCTAATTCACCCCTCCACTTT. Full variable domain (remainder filled in from reference TRBV7-2 and TRBJ1-6): GAGVSQSPSNKVTEKGKDVELRCDPISGHTALYWYRQSLGQGLEFLIYFQGNSAPDKSGLPSDRFSAERTGGSVSTLTIQRTQQEDSAVYLCASSSVGRANSPLHFGNGTRLTVT.

This clone was counted between two and nine times. In nucleotides, the CDR3 is TGTGCCAGCAGCTTAGGGAGGGCCGCGACCCAGTACTTC. Residues: CASSLGRAATQYF. The chain couples TRBV7-2 to TRBJ2-5; the D gene is possibly TRBD2 (6 bases). CDR3 length: 13 residues. Deletions cut 1 base from V and 7 bases from J, with 10 bases between. Germline V CDR1 and CDR2: SGHTA, FQGNSA. The variable domain in full, with the rest retrieved from reference TRBV7-2 and TRBJ2-5, is GAGVSQSPSNKVTEKGKDVELRCDPISGHTALYWYRQSLGQGLEFLIYFQGNSAPDKSGLPSDRFSAERTGGSVSTLTIQRTQQEDSAVYLCASSLGRAATQYFGPGTRLLVL.

The DNA for the CDR3 is TGTGCCAGCAGCGTAGCTGACACCGGGGAGCTGTTTTTT. Amino acid sequence: CASSVADTGELFF. The chain is built from TRBV9 and TRBJ2-2, with D hard to call. This CDR3 region has 13 residues. V was shortened by 0 bases and J by 3 bases, with 3 bases between the two germline ends. Looked up from germline, CDR1 is SGDLS and CDR2 is YYNGEE.

The rearrangement links TRBV7-3 to TRBJ2-1; the D gene is possibly TRBD1 (5 bases). Germline V gives CDR1 SGHTA, CDR2 FQGTGA. The V gene lost 0 bases and the J gene lost 9 bases, with 15 bases spanning the gap. The CDR3 extends over 15 amino acids. In DNA form, the CDR3 reads TGTGCCAGCAGCTTAACGAAGGGGAAGGGCGGTGAGCAGTTCTTC. As protein: CASSLTKGKGGEQFF. The whole variable domain, remainder taken from reference TRBV7-3 and TRBJ2-1, is GAGVSQTPSNKVTEKGKYVELRCDPISGHTALYWYRQSLGQGPEFLIYFQGTGAADDSGLPNDRFFAVRPEGSVSTLKIQRTERGDSAVYLCASSLTKGKGGEQFFGPGTRLTVL.

The V and J genes are TRBV11-1 and TRBJ2-7; TRBD2 matches 9 bases. Germline lookup yields CDR1 SGHAT and CDR2 FQDESV (reference sequence). The CDR3 runs to 15 residues. The junction had 3 bases not matched to a gene; V was cut back by 2 bases and J by 1 base. CDR3 nucleotides: TGTGCCAGCAGCTTAATAGCGGGGGAGTCCTACGAGCAGTACTTC. Amino acid sequence: CASSLIAGESYEQYF.

This chain uses TRBV7-9 with TRBJ2-7, with D possibly being TRBD1 (6 bases). The germline V gene has CDR1 SEHNR and CDR2 FQNEAQ (reference sequence). V was shortened by 3 bases and J by 4 bases, with 13 bases between the two germline ends. This CDR3 comprises 14 residues. This CDR3 reads CASSFTGTTYEQYF. CDR3 nucleotides: TGTGCCAGCAGCTTCACCGGGACAACTTACGAGCAGTACTTC.

V and J are TRBV5-5 and TRBJ1-4, with D perhaps TRBD1 (5 bases). The CDR3 contains 15 residues. Per germline, CDR1 SGHKS and CDR2 YYEKEE (reference sequence). With 0 bases removed from V and 4 bases from J, the gap between germline ends came to 10 bases. The CDR3 sequence is CASSLVVGVNEKLFF. CDR3 nucleotide sequence: TGTGCCAGCAGCTTGGTGGTAGGGGTTAATGAAAAACTGTTTTTT. Together with reference TRBV5-5 and TRBJ1-4, the CDR3 gives the full variable domain: DAGVTQSPTHLIKTRGQQVTLRCSPISGHKSVSWYQQVLGQGPQFIFQYYEKEERGRGNFPDRFSARQFPNYSSELNVNALLLGDSALYLCASSLVVGVNEKLFFGSGTQLSVL.

The chain links TRBV6-5 to TRBJ2-7, with TRBD1 matching over 12 bases. Germline lookup yields CDR1 MNHEY and CDR2 SVGAGI. V dropped 5 bases and J dropped 6; count of bases not matched to a gene: 5. CDR3 size: 14 residues. CDR3: CASSRDRGLSEQYF. In DNA, the CDR3 is TGTGCCAGCAGTAGGGACAGGGGGCTTAGCGAGCAGTACTTC.

CDR3 DNA sequence: TGTGCCAGCAGCTCCCCCGGACAGGGGGGTACCAACGAGCAGTACTTC. It is translated as CASSSPGQGGTNEQYF. This chain connects TRBV7-6 to TRBJ2-7; 10 bases fit TRBD1. V was pared by 4 bases and J by 5 bases, with 11 bases of the junction left unmatched. The CDR3 has 16 amino acids. Germline-derived CDR1 and CDR2 are SGHVS and FNYEAQ.

CDR3 coding DNA: TGCAGCGTGTATGACAGGGGGAAGGACACTGAAGCTTTCTTT. Its translation is CSVYDRGKDTEAFF. The chain links TRBV29-1 to TRBJ1-1; 9 bases fit TRBD1. The CDR3 has 14 amino acids. J lost 3 bases, V lost 6 bases, and 8 bases had no gene match. Germline CDR1 SQVTM, CDR2 ANQGSEA.

The chain joins TRBV27 to TRBJ2-2; weak D call: TRBD2 (7 bases). Germline V gene sequence: CDR1 MNHEY, CDR2 SMNVEV (reference sequence). This CDR3 has 16 residues. V lost 6 bases, J lost 1 base, and 15 bases lay in between. The CDR3 spells CASRGGLSLNTGELFF. The CDR3 bases are TGTGCCAGCAGGGGGGGGCTAAGCTTGAACACCGGGGAGCTGTTTTTT.

V and J are TRBV6-2 or TRBV6-3 and TRBJ1-4, with 8 bases fitting TRBD1. Germline CDR1 MNHEY, CDR2 SVGEGT. Trimming took 6 bases from V and 7 from J; bases not matched to a gene: 7. The CDR3 is made up of 14 amino acids. This CDR3 is CASSVDRVVEKLFF. CDR3 DNA: TGTGCCAGCAGCGTGGACAGGGTGGTTGAAAAACTGTTTTTT.

V is TRBV5-5 and J is TRBJ2-2, with 9 bases matching TRBD2. Trimming cost V 0 bases and J 0 bases; bases outside gene matches: 6. The CDR3 is 18 amino acids. CDR1 SGHKS and CDR2 YYEKEE come from the germline V gene (reference sequence). The CDR3 protein is CASSLVPSGTSNTGELFF. In DNA, the CDR3 is TGTGCCAGCAGCTTGGTTCCTAGCGGGACCTCGAACACCGGGGAGCTGTTTTTT. The variable domain in full, with the rest retrieved from reference TRBV5-5 and TRBJ2-2, is DAGVTQSPTHLIKTRGQQVTLRCSPISGHKSVSWYQQVLGQGPQFIFQYYEKEERGRGNFPDRFSARQFPNYSSELNVNALLLGDSALYLCASSLVPSGTSNTGELFFGEGSRLTVL.

The rearrangement links TRBV6-5 to TRBJ2-5; no firm D call. Trimming cost V 0 bases and J 1 base, with 9 bases left between them. The CDR3 runs 15 residues. In germline, CDR1 is MNHEY, CDR2 SVGAGI. The CDR3 region has the DNA TGTGCCAGCAGTTACTCATGGGCAGCCCAAGAGACCCAGTACTTC. Its protein product is CASSYSWAAQETQYF.

The rearrangement links TRBV4-1 to TRBJ2-7; the match to TRBD1 covers 7 bases. V gave up 1 base and J gave up 0 bases; unmatched junction bases: 12. This CDR3 has 18 residues. The germline V gene has CDR1 MGHRA and CDR2 YSYEKL. The CDR3 DNA is TGCGCCAGCAGCCAAGGACTACAGGGGATCTCTTACTCCTACGAGCAGTACTTC. Protein product: CASSQGLQGISYSYEQYF.

The chain links TRBV29-1 to TRBJ1-2; TRBD1 is a possible D gene (6 bases). Trimming pared 2 bases from V and 12 bases from J, leaving 19 bases between. This CDR3 has 13 residues. In germline, CDR1 is SQVTM, CDR2 ANQGSEA. CDR3 in amino acids: CSVENGPTGSHTF. DNA of the CDR3: TGCAGCGTTGAAAATGGACCGACAGGATCCCACACCTTC.

In DNA, the CDR3 is TGTGCCAGCAGTGACCCCTCCTTTAGTACAGCTGGTGAAAAACTGTTTTTT. This translates into CASSDPSFSTAGEKLFF. The chain links TRBV25-1 to TRBJ1-4; no clear D gene. Trimming removed 3 bases from V and 7 bases from J, with 21 bases in between. This CDR3 spans 17 amino acids. Germline V gene data show CDR1 as MGHDK and CDR2 as SYGVNS.

A note on this clone: Other DNA sequences in the sample encode the same CDR3. The chain links TRBV3-1 (or the pseudogene TRBV3-2) to TRBJ1-2; D is possibly TRBD1 (6 bases). The CDR3 runs 13 residues. The V end was cut by 3 bases, the J end by 4 bases, with 9 bases between. Germline V gene data show CDR1 as LGHDT and CDR2 as YNNKEL (reference sequence). CDR3 nucleotides: TGTGCCAGCAGCCAGGCAGGGGCCTATGGCTACACCTTC. Translated: CASSQAGAYGYTF.

The sample holds a few counts of this clone. This chain joins TRBV6-2 or TRBV6-3 and TRBJ1-2, with a weak D call TRBD1 (5 bases). Germline V gene lookup returns CDR1 MNHEY and CDR2 SVGEGT. The CDR3 has 13 residues. Trimming stripped 6 bases from V and 8 bases from J, with 16 bases between. This chain's CDR3 is CASRYAGRGGYTF. In DNA, the CDR3 is TGTGCCAGCAGATACGCGGGACGAGGAGGCTACACCTTC.

In this sample, this clone turned up a few times. This chain joins TRBV2 and TRBJ2-7; tentative D call: TRBD1 (5 bases). The V end was cut by 5 bases, the J end by 2 bases, with 7 bases between. Germline V lookup: CDR1 SNHLY, CDR2 FYNNEI. This CDR3 contains 12 residues. CDR3 DNA sequence: TGTGCCAGCAGTCTGACAGCCTACGAGCAGTACTTC. This translates into CASSLTAYEQYF.

The chain couples TRBV24-1 to TRBJ1-5; TRBD1 might be the D (6 bases). Trimming pared 2 bases from V and 6 bases from J, leaving 19 bases between. The CDR3 totals 17 residues. Germline lookup yields CDR1 KGHDR and CDR2 SFDVKD. The CDR3 reads CATSDSTYSGVGQPQHF. The CDR3 DNA reads TGTGCCACCAGTGATTCTACTTATTCAGGGGTAGGTCAGCCCCAGCATTTT.

This rearrangement joins TRBV19 to TRBJ1-3; TRBD1 matches 9 bases. CDR1 and CDR2 from the germline V gene are LNHDA and SQIVND (reference sequence). Trimming removed 9 bases from V and 4 bases from J; junction bases left unmatched: 7. The CDR3 sequence is 14 residues long. CDR3 bases: TGTGCCAGCGACGACAGGGGGGGAGGAAACACCATATATTTT. Translating it yields CASDDRGGGNTIYF.

The gene calls are TRBV28 and TRBJ1-2; 7 positions match TRBD1. This CDR3 spans 14 amino acids. CDR1 and CDR2 from the germline V gene are MDHEN and SYDVKM. V gave up 6 bases and J gave up 7 bases; unmatched junction bases: 11. The CDR3 sequence is CASSPARQGRGYTF. In DNA form, the CDR3 reads TGTGCCAGCAGCCCTGCCCGACAGGGACGTGGCTACACCTTC.

J is TRBJ1-6 and V is TRBV18; D gene ambiguous. CDR1 and CDR2 from the germline V gene are KGHSH and LQKENI. The CDR3 extends over 16 amino acids. Trimming removed 4 bases at V and 7 bases at J, with 17 bases between. The CDR3 loop reads CASSQNDMASNSPLHF. CDR3 DNA: TGTGCCAGCTCACAGAATGACATGGCCTCAAATTCACCCCTCCACTTT.